A selection of T cell receptor beta chains follows, all from one sample in a study of post-analysis software for immune sequencing data. MiXCR, applied by TCRdb to the PCR reads, yields one record per CDR3 protein. There are hundreds of thousands of distinct CDR3 sequences in the sample; around 50% occur only once, and 4% to 5.5% lies in the top ten. Material for sequencing was blood. These receptors originate from a girl between 5 and 17 years old with multiple sclerosis. CDR3s include the opening cysteine and the closing phenylalanine or tryptophan. The D gene is left open where the match is weak.

TRBD1,TRBV9,CASSGTGTIYEQYF
-,TRBV7-3,CASSQAGYEQFF
-,TRBV5-1,CASSLQINEQFF
-,TRBV5-1,CASSRGDRSPNEQYF
-,TRBV6-6,CASSYDSSYNEQFF
-,TRBV5-6,CASSLDVSGANTEAFF
-,TRBV7-9,CASSLVEGRGTQYF
TRBD2,TRBV20-1,CSARDPGTSSYEQYF
-,TRBV5-1,CASSKGHSAYEQYF
TRBD1,TRBV20-1,CSAPSRDRVIETQYF
-,TRBV7-6,CASSFQSNYGYTF
-,TRBV27,CASSWGKSYEQYF
-,TRBV11-2,CASSSFRGSSYNEQFF
-,TRBV5-1,CASSLGRAGNEQFF
TRBD2,TRBV5-1,CASSGLAPLTTYNEQFF
TRBD2,TRBV20-1,CSASLAGGGETQYF
-,TRBV10-1,CASSDQTRGLFTEQFF
TRBD1,TRBV7-2,CASSLWDRGSIDTF
TRBD2,TRBV7-2,CASSSKSPSGAPDTQYF
-,TRBV29-1,CSVDGTEEAEAFF
-,TRBV29-1,CSVERARGYTF
-,TRBV4-2,CASSPERSYNEQFF
-,TRBV5-4,CASSLGGRALYEQYF
-,TRBV20-1,CSILGASGANVLTF
-,TRBV5-6,CASSPGVSYNEQYF
-,TRBV7-3,CASSPGGQGPYEQYF
-,TRBV20-1,CSARGPPNHYEQYF
-,TRBV20-1,CSASKGGQTTNEKLFF
TRBD1,TRBV7-3,CASSKGADRTTDTQYF
-,TRBV6-5,CASSSPKTYEQYF
TRBD1,TRBV5-5,CASSLPGQGLTF
-,TRBV6-1,CASSLMPPDSGATF
-,TRBV6-1,CASSVLLLGSNEKLFF
-,TRBV6-1,CAGGGGYEQYF
-,TRBV5-1,CASSLEVSGSPYNEQFF
-,TRBV20-1,CSAPAGAGGRSTDTQYF
TRBD1,TRBV5-5,CASSPTGDRAQETQYF